Reported below is one T cell receptor (beta chain). Its antigen is unknown. The data stem from a study of shared clonotypes between healthy human individuals. In the study overall: Three CD4 naive, three CD4 memory, two CD8 naive and one CD8 memory plate were used per donor. Study observations and caveats: The authors expected sequencing depth to affect clonotype sharing among donors. Estimated richness was generally greater in naive than memory subsets.

Assay used: immunoSEQ multiplex PCR; TCRdb lists only in-frame clones, some missing. This sample yields some 2,000,000 clones, of which approximately 94% are seen a single time; around 1.1% belongs to the top ten. It was CD45RO-negative cells, positively selected for CCR7, that made up naive CD8 cells, with terminally differentiated effector memory CD45RA+ cells excluded. Germline CDR1 and CDR2: MGHRA and YSYEKL. With 7 bases removed from V and 2 bases from J, the gap between germline ends came to 14 bases. This CDR3 contains 15 residues. The receptor's source is a man between 18 and 35 years old in good health. This chain uses TRBV4-1 with TRBJ2-2; either TRBD1 or TRBD2 may supply D (6 bases each). Sequencing was carried out using naive CD8+ T cells sorted from blood. The CDR3 loop reads CASTPTGTNTGELFF. The CDR3 DNA reads TGCGCCAGCACACCCACAGGGACTAACACCGGGGAGCTGTTTTTT.